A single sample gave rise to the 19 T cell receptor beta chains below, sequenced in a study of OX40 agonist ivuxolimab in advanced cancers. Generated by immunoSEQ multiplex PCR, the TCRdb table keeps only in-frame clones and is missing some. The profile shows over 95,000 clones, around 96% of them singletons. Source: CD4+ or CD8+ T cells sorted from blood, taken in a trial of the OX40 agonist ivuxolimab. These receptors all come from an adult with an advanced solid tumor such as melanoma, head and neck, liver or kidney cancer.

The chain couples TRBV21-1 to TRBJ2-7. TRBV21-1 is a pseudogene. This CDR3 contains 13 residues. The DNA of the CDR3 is TGTGCCAGCAGCCCCCCCCCGCCCTTCGAGCAGTACTTC. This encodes CASSPPPPFEQYF.

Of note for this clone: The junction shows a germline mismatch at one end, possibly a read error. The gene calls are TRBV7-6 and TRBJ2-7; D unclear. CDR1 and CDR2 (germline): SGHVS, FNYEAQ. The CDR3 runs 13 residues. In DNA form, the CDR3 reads TGTGCCAGCAGTTTAGACTCCGCGTACGAGCAGTACTTC. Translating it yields CASSLDSAYEQYF.

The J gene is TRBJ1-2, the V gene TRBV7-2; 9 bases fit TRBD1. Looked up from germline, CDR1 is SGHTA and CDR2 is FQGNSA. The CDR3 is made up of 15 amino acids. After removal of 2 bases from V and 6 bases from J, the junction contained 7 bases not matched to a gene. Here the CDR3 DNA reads TGTGCCAGCAGCTTAAACAGGGGGCTCCCGGATGGCTACACCTTC. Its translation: CASSLNRGLPDGYTF.

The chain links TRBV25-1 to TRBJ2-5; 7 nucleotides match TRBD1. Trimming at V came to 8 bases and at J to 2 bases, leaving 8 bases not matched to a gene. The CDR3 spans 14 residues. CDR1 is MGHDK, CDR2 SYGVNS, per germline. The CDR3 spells CASVRTGEQETQYF. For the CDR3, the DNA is TGTGCCAGCGTAAGGACAGGAGAACAAGAGACCCAGTACTTC.

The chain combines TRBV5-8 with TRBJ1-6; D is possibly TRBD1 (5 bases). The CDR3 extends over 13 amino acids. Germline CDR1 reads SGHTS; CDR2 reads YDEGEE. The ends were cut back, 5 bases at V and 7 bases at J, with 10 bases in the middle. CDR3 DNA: TGTGCCAGCAGGGGACGGCCCAATTCACCCCTCCACTTT. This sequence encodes CASRGRPNSPLHF.

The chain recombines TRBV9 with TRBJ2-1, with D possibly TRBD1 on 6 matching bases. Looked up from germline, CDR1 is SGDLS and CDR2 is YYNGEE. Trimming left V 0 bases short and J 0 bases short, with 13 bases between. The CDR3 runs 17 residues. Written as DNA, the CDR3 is TGTGCCAGCAGCGTAGTGGGCAGGGGCAACTCCTACAATGAGCAGTTCTTC. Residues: CASSVVGRGNSYNEQFF.

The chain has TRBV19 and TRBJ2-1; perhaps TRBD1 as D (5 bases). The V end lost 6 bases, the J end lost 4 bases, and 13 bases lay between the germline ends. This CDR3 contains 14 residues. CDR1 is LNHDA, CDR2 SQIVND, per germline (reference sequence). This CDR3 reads CASRTRDFYNEQFF. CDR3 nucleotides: TGTGCCAGTAGGACCAGGGATTTTTACAATGAGCAGTTCTTC. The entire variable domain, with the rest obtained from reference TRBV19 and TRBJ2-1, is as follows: DGGITQSPKYLFRKEGQNVTLSCEQNLNHDAMYWYRQDPGQGLRLIYYSQIVNDFQKGDIAEGYSVSREKKESFPLTVTSAQKNPTAFYLCASRTRDFYNEQFFGPGTRLTVL.

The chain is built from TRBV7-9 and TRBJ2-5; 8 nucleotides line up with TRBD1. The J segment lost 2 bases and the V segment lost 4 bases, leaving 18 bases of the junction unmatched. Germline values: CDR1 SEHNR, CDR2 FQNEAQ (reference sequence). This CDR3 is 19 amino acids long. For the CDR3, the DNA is TGTGCCAGCAGCTCAAATTCGGGACAGGAGGGTCGGGGGCAAGAGACCCAGTACTTC. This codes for CASSSNSGQEGRGQETQYF.

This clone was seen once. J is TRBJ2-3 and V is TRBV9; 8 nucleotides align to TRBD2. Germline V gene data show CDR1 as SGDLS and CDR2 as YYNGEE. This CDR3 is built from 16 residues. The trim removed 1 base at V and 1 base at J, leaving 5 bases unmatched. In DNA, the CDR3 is TGTGCCAGCAGCGTACTGGCGGGGGGTGGCACAGATACGCAGTATTTT. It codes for CASSVLAGGGTDTQYF.

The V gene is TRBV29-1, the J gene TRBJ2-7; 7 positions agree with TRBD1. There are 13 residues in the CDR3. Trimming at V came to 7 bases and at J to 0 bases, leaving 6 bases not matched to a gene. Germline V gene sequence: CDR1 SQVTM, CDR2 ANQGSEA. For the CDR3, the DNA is TGCAGCGCTAAGACAGGGAGCTCCTACGAGCAGTACTTC. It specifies CSAKTGSSYEQYF.

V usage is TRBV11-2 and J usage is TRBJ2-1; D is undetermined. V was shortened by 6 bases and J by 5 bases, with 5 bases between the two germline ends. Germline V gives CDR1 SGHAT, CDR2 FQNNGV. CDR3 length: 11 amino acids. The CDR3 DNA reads TGTGCCAGCAGACTAAACAATGAGCAGTTCTTC. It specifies CASRLNNEQFF.

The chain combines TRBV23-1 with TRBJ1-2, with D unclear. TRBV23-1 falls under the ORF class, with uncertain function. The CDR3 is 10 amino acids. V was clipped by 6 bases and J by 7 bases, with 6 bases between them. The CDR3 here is CASRVSGYTF. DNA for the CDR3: TGCGCCAGCAGGGTAAGTGGCTACACCTTC.

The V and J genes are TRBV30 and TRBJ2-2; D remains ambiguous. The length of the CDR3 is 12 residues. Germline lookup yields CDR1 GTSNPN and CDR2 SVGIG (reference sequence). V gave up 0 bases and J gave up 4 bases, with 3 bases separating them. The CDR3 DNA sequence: TGTGCCTGGAGTGTCTCCACCGGGGAGCTGTTTTTT. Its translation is CAWSVSTGELFF. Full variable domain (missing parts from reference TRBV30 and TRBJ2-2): SQTIHQWPATLVQPVGSPLSLECTVEGTSNPNLYWYRQAAGRGLQLLFYSVGIGQISSEVPQNLSASRPQDRQFILSSKKLLLSDSGFYLCAWSVSTGELFFGEGSRLTVL.

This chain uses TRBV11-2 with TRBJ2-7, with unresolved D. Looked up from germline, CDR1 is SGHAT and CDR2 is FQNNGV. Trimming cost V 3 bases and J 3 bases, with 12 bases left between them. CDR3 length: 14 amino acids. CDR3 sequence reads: CASSFNRRSYEQYF. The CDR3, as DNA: TGTGCCAGCAGCTTTAATAGGCGGAGCTACGAGCAGTACTTC.

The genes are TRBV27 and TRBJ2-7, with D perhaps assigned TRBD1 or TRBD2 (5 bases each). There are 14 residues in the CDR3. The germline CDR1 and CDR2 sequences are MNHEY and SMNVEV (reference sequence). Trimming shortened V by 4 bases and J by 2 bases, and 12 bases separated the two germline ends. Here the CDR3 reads CASSSGLGAYEQYF. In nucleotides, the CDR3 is TGTGCCAGCAGTTCAGGGTTGGGGGCCTACGAGCAGTACTTC.

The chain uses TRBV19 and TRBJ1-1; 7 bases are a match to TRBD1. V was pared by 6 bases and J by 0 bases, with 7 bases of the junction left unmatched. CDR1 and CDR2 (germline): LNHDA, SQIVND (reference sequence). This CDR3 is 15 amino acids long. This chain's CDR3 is CASSPYRGMNTEAFF. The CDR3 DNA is TGTGCCAGTAGCCCTTACAGGGGTATGAACACTGAAGCTTTCTTT.

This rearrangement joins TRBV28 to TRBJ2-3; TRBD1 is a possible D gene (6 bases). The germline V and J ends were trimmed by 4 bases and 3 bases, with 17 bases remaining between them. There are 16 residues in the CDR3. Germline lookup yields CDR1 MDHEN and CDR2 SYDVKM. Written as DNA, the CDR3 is TGTGCCAGCAGTTCATACAGGGAATTGAGGACAGATACGCAGTATTTT. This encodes CASSSYRELRTDTQYF.

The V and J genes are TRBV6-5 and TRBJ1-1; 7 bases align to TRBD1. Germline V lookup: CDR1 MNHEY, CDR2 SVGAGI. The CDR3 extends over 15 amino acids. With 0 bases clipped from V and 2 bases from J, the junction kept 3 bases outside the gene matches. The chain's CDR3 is CASSYSKGANTEAFF. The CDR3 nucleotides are TGTGCCAGCAGTTACTCGAAGGGGGCAAACACTGAAGCTTTCTTT.

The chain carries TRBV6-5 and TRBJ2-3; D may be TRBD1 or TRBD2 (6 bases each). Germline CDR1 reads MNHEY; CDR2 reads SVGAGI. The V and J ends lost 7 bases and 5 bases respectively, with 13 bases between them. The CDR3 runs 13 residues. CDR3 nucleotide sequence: TGTGCCAGCAATGGGGGGCGGAGAGATACGCAGTATTTT. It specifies CASNGGRRDTQYF.